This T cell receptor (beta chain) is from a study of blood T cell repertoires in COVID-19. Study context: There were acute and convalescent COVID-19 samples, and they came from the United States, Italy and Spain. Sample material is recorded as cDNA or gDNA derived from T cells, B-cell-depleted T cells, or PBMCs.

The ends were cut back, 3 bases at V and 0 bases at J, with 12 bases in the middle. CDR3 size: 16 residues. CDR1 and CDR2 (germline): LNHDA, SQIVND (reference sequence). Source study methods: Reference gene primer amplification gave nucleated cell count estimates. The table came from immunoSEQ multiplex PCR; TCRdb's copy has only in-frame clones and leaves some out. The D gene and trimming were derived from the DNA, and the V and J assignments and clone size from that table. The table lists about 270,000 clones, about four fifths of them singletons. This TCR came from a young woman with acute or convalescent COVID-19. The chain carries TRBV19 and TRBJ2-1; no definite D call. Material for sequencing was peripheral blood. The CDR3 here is CASSISPMSSYNEQFF. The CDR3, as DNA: TGTGCCAGTAGTATTTCTCCCATGAGCTCCTACAATGAGCAGTTCTTC.